The clone carrying this T cell receptor beta chain was seen just once. As yet, its antigen is unknown. The sample belongs to a study of cytomegalovirus exposure and HLA in healthy donors. PCR involved 60 Vbeta and 13 Jbeta primers. TCRdb's copy holds only in-frame clones and misses some; the assay was immunoSEQ multiplex PCR. Among 110,000 or so clones listed, approximately 80% were seen once. Points from the study as a whole: Earlier results showed most TCR beta V segments being productive about 87% or about 30% of the time. The study designated some 180 TCR beta chains cytomegalovirus-associated.

V gave up 2 bases and J gave up 7 bases, with 9 bases separating them. Germline loops: CDR1 MDHEN, CDR2 SYDVKM. This CDR3 has 13 residues. Sequenced material: PBMCs. The clonotype was recovered from a man aged 18 to 35 in good health and CMV-seropositive. The V and J genes are TRBV28 and TRBJ2-4; maybe TRBD1 (5 bases). CDR3 in amino acids: CASSLRGMNIQYF. CDR3 bases: TGTGCCAGCAGTTTAAGGGGAATGAACATTCAGTACTTC.